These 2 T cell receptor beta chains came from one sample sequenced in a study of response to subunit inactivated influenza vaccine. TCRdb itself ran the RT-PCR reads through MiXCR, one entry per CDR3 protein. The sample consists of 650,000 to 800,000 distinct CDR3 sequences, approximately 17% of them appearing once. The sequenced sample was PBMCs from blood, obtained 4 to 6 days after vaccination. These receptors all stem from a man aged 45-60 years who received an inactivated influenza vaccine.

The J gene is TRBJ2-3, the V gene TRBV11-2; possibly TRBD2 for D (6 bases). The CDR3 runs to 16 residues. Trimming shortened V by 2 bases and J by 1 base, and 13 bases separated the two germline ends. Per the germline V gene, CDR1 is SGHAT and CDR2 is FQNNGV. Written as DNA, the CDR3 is TGTGCCAGCAGCTTATCGTCGGGGGTGGGCACAGATACGCAGTATTTT. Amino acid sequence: CASSLSSGVGTDTQYF.

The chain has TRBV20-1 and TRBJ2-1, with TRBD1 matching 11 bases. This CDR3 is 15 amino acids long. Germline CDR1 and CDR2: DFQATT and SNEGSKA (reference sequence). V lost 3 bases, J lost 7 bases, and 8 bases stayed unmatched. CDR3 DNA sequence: TGCAGTGCTAGTTTCGGACAGGGGGCCATTAATGAGCAGTTCTTC. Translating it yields CSASFGQGAINEQFF.